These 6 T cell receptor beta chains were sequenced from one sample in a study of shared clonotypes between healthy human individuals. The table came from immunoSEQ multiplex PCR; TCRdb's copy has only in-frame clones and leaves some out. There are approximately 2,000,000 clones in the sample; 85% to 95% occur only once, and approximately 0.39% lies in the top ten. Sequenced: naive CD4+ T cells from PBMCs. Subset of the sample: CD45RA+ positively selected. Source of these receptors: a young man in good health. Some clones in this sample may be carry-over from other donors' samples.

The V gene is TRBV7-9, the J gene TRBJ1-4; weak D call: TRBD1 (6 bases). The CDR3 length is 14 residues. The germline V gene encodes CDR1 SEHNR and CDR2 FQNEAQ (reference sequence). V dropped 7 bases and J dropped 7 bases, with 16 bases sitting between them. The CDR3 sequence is CASNFQPGAEKLFF. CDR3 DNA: TGTGCCAGCAACTTTCAACCGGGGGCTGAAAAACTGTTTTTT.

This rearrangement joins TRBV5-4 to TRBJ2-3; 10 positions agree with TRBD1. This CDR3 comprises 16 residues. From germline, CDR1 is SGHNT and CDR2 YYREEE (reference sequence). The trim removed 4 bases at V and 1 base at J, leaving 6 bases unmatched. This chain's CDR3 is CASSAAGTGGTDTQYF. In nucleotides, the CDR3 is TGTGCCAGCAGCGCGGCCGGGACAGGGGGCACAGATACGCAGTATTTT.

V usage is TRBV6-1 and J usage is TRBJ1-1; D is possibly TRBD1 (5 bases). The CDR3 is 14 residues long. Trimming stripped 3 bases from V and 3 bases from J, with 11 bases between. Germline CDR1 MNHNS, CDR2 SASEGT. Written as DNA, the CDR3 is TGTGCCAGCAGTGATAGGGGCGGAGACACTGAAGCTTTCTTT. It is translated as CASSDRGGDTEAFF.

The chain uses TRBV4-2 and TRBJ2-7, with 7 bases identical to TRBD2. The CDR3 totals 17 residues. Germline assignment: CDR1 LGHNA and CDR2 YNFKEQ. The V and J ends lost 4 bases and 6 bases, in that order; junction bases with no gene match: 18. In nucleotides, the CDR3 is TGTGCCAGCAGCCCGCGCCTATCGGCGGGAGCTCTCCGCGAGCAGTACTTC. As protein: CASSPRLSAGALREQYF.

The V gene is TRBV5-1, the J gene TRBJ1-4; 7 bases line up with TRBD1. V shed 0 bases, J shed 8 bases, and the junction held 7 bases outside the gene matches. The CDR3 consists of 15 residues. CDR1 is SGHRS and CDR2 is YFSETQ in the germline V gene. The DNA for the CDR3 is TGCGCCAGCAGCTTGGCGGGACAGCCGGAAGAAAAACTGTTTTTT. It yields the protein CASSLAGQPEEKLFF.

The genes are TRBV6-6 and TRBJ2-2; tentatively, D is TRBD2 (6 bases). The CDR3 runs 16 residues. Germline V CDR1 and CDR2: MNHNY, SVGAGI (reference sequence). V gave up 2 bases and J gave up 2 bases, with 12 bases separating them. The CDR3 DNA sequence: TGTGCCAGCAGTTACGGGTCCGGACTAAACACCGGGGAGCTGTTTTTT. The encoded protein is CASSYGSGLNTGELFF.